These T cell receptor beta chains were read from a single sample in a study of CD8+ T cells in alopecia areata. Measured with immunoSEQ multiplex PCR; TCRdb has only the in-frame clones, and not every one. Here the sample spans 150,000 or so clones, about three fifths being singletons. The specimen comprised CD4+ T cells sorted from blood, sampled at week 4, from a patient treated with tofacitinib. The receptor set was obtained from a human donor with alopecia areata. CDR3s include the opening cysteine and the closing phenylalanine or tryptophan. The order of the fields is CDR3 protein, J gene, clone size, V gene. Expanded clones are given a class, and other clones once, few, many or no size at all.

CASRRTGGTTEAFF TRBJ1-1 few TRBV25-1
CASSSTSTVYEQYF TRBJ2-7 few TRBV6-6
CAWSPQNTGELFF TRBJ2-2 NA TRBV30
CASSEVAGQNSPLHF TRBJ1-6 few TRBV6-1
CASSEGSPYEQYF TRBJ2-7 NA TRBV25-1
CAWIKAMNTEAFF TRBJ1-1 NA TRBV30
CASSGAGGHYEQYF TRBJ2-7 NA TRBV7-9
CSVRGGQGYNEQFF TRBJ2-1 NA TRBV29-1
CASSPKRETQYF TRBJ2-5 NA TRBV11-2
CSVGRSGNEQFF TRBJ2-1 NA TRBV29-1
CASSLRGVGAEAFF TRBJ1-1 NA TRBV5-6
CSVDTRQGGELFF TRBJ2-2 NA TRBV29-1
CASSLRGDTEAFF TRBJ1-1 NA TRBV5-1
CASSPPTSTDTQYF TRBJ2-3 few TRBV18
CAWRKLAGVQETQYF TRBJ2-5 once TRBV30
CAWSGQEFQPQHF TRBJ1-5 NA TRBV30
CASSWSGSRLVF TRBJ2-1 NA TRBV5-6
CAWSPGRDQPQHF TRBJ1-5 NA TRBV30
CASSVGVQLNTEAFF TRBJ1-1 NA TRBV9
CASSLASVADTQYF TRBJ2-3 NA TRBV5-4
CASSELFGANVLTF TRBJ2-6 NA TRBV25-1
CSASPGTGNTDTQYF TRBJ2-3 once TRBV29-1
CASSQQGATYGYTF TRBJ1-2 NA TRBV25-1
CASSVRQNHYGYTF TRBJ1-2 NA TRBV2
CASSPRQGIASPLHF TRBJ1-6 few TRBV9
CAWKVGHTTQETQYF TRBJ2-5 NA TRBV30
CASSSRTVEAFF TRBJ1-1 NA TRBV5-4
CASRPAGNTEAFF TRBJ1-1 once TRBV6-5
CSVEAGARKAFF TRBJ1-1 NA TRBV29-1
CASSQEPSGSGTDTQYF TRBJ2-3 NA TRBV4-2
CAGPGTAYGYTF TRBJ1-2 NA TRBV30
CAATVSTDTQYF TRBJ2-3 NA TRBV30